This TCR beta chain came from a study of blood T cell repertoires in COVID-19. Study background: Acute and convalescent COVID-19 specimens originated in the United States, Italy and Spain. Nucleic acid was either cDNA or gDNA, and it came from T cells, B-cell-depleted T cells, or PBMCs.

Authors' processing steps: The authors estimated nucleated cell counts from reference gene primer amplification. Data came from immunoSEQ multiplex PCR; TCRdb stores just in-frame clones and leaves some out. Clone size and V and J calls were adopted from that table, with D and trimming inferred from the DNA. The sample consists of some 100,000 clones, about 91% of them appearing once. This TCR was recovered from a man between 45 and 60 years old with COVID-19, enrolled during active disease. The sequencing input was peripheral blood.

This CDR3 reads CASSLGDRLNTEAFF. The CDR3 DNA reads as TGCGCCAGCAGCTTGGGGGACAGATTGAACACTGAAGCTTTCTTT. V usage is TRBV5-1 and J usage is TRBJ1-1; 7 nucleotides align to TRBD1. CDR1 and CDR2 (germline): SGHRS, YFSETQ. This CDR3 contains 15 residues. J lost 0 bases, V lost 0 bases, and 2 bases had no gene match.